This entry lists 25 T cell receptor beta chains sequenced from one sample in a study of shared clonotypes between healthy human individuals. The assay was immunoSEQ multiplex PCR, and TCRdb's table has in-frame clones only and misses some. The table includes a few hundred thousand clones, roughly 97% detected once. The sequenced material came from naive CD4+ T cells sorted from blood. Sample subset: CD45RA+ positively selected. The receptor set was obtained from a woman aged 25 to 39 in good health.

The chain links TRBV5-1 to TRBJ2-1, with TRBD2 matching over 11 bases. With 1 base clipped from V and 8 bases from J, the junction kept 2 bases outside the gene matches. CDR1 SGHRS and CDR2 YFSETQ come from the germline V gene. The CDR3 spans 14 residues. CDR3 sequence reads: CASSLTSGSHEQFF. The DNA of the CDR3 is TGCGCCAGCAGCTTGACTAGCGGGAGTCATGAGCAGTTCTTC.

The V call is TRBV27, the J call TRBJ1-5, with 8 positions matching TRBD1. Germline CDR1 and CDR2: MNHEY and SMNVEV (reference sequence). Unmatched junction bases numbered 5, after V lost 5 bases and J lost 5 bases. CDR3 length: 14 amino acids. CDR3 protein: CASSPQGAHQPQHF. The DNA of the CDR3 is TGTGCCAGCAGTCCCCAGGGGGCTCATCAGCCCCAGCATTTT.

The rearrangement joins TRBV18 to TRBJ1-1, with D possibly matching TRBD1 (5 bases). This CDR3 region has 15 residues. Per the germline V gene, CDR1 is KGHSH and CDR2 is LQKENI. Trimming removed 3 bases at V and 4 bases at J, with 15 bases between. The CDR3 loop reads CASSPGPGRGTEAFF. DNA for the CDR3: TGTGCCAGCTCACCGGGTCCGGGACGAGGCACTGAAGCTTTCTTT.

This chain joins TRBV18 and TRBJ1-5; possibly TRBD1 for D (6 bases). V gave up 0 bases and J gave up 4 bases, with 13 bases separating them. The CDR3 totals 16 residues. In germline, CDR1 is KGHSH, CDR2 LQKENI. CDR3 sequence (DNA): TGTGCCAGCTCACCACCGGGACAACCCGGAAATCAGCCCCAGCATTTT. Amino acid sequence: CASSPPGQPGNQPQHF.

The V and J genes are TRBV9 and TRBJ2-3; 10 bases match TRBD2. Germline-derived CDR1 and CDR2 are SGDLS and YYNGEE. The CDR3 spans 18 residues. V lost 0 bases and J lost 2; bases outside the gene matches: 9. The CDR3 nucleotides read TGTGCCAGCAGCGTAGTGGCCGGGACTAGCGATAACACAGATACGCAGTATTTT. Its translation is CASSVVAGTSDNTDTQYF.

The V and J genes are TRBV6-6 and TRBJ1-2; D unclear. Germline V lookup: CDR1 MNHNY, CDR2 SVGAGI (reference sequence). V was shortened by 5 bases and J by 6 bases, with 13 bases between the two germline ends. The CDR3 extends over 13 amino acids. CDR3 sequence: CASSREELNGYTF. For the CDR3, the DNA is TGTGCCAGCAGTAGGGAGGAATTAAATGGCTACACCTTC.

The J gene is TRBJ2-3, the V gene TRBV5-1; D ambiguous. This CDR3 region has 12 residues. Germline assignment: CDR1 SGHRS and CDR2 YFSETQ. The V end lost 8 bases, the J end lost 3 bases, and 10 bases lay between the germline ends. As DNA, the CDR3 is TGCGCCAGTAACGTCGGTACAGATACGCAGTATTTT. This codes for CASNVGTDTQYF.

The V and J genes are TRBV6-1 and TRBJ1-2; a possible D gene is TRBD1 (6 bases). The germline V gene has CDR1 MNHNS and CDR2 SASEGT. V lost 6 bases to trimming and J lost 8 bases, with 19 bases between them. The CDR3 length is 14 residues. The CDR3 here is CASRAQGREGGYTF. DNA of the CDR3: TGTGCCAGCAGGGCACAGGGTCGTGAAGGAGGCTACACCTTC.

The chain employs TRBV6-5 and TRBJ2-3; the match to TRBD2 covers 11 bases. Per germline, CDR1 MNHEY and CDR2 SVGAGI. V lost 5 bases to trimming and J lost 6 bases; unmatched junction nucleotides: 7. The CDR3 spans 15 residues. Written as DNA, the CDR3 is TGTGCCAGCAGTACTAGCGGGAGAGGTTCGGATACGCAGTATTTT. Its translation: CASSTSGRGSDTQYF.

This chain joins TRBV11-2 and TRBJ2-1, with 9 bases matching TRBD2. The junction had 11 bases not matched to a gene; V was cut back by 5 bases and J by 12 bases. CDR1 and CDR2 from the germline V gene are SGHAT and FQNNGV. The CDR3 length is 14 residues. In nucleotides, the CDR3 is TGTGCCAGCAGCCCCTCCCTAGCGGGGTTGGTGCAGTTCTTC. Encoded protein: CASSPSLAGLVQFF.

The chain uses TRBV18 and TRBJ1-1; D not resolved. Trimming took 3 bases from V and 2 from J, leaving 4 bases between them. CDR3 length: 12 amino acids. Germline CDR1 reads KGHSH; CDR2 reads LQKENI. CDR3 coding DNA: TGTGCCAGCTCACCCGAAAACACTGAAGCTTTCTTT. Translating it yields CASSPENTEAFF. Supplemented by reference TRBV18 and TRBJ1-1, the full variable domain reads NAGVMQNPRHLVRRRGQEARLRCSPMKGHSHVYWYRQLPEEGLKFMVYLQKENIIDESGMPKERFSAEFPKEGPSILRIQQVVRGDSAAYFCASSPENTEAFFGQGTRLTVV.

The chain couples TRBV11-2 to TRBJ2-1; the D gene is possibly TRBD2 (6 bases). Trimming pared 5 bases from V and 4 bases from J, leaving 18 bases between. CDR3 size: 16 residues. Germline-derived CDR1 and CDR2 are SGHAT and FQNNGV. CDR3 nucleotides: TGTGCCAGCAGCCAGAGACTAGTCGTGGGTTACAATGAGCAGTTCTTC. Protein product: CASSQRLVVGYNEQFF.

This chain links TRBV15 with TRBJ2-4; weak D call: TRBD1 (6 bases). This CDR3 contains 12 residues. Germline loops: CDR1 LNHNV, CDR2 YYDKDF (reference sequence). V shed 8 bases and J shed 7 bases, with 12 bases lying between them. The CDR3 nucleotides are TGTGCCACCGGGGGAAGGGGGAACATTCAGTACTTC. Encoded protein: CATGGRGNIQYF. Full variable domain (rest looked up from reference TRBV15 and TRBJ2-4): DAMVIQNPRYQVTQFGKPVTLSCSQTLNHNVMYWYQQKSSQAPKLLFHYYDKDFNNEADTPDNFQSRRPNTSFCFLDIRSPGLGDTAMYLCATGGRGNIQYFGAGTRLSVL.

The chain is built from TRBV6-1 and TRBJ2-3; D perhaps matches TRBD1 (7 bases). Trimming cost V 6 bases and J 4 bases, with 17 bases left between them. CDR3 length: 15 amino acids. Looked up from germline, CDR1 is MNHNS and CDR2 is SASEGT. The chain's CDR3 is CASSPRGVGSDTQYF. CDR3 nucleotides: TGTGCCAGCAGCCCCAGGGGGGTCGGGTCAGATACGCAGTATTTT.

V and J are TRBV15 and TRBJ1-4, with D possibly being TRBD1 (5 bases). The CDR3 covers 15 residues. The V end was cut by 0 bases, the J end by 5 bases, with 10 bases between. Germline values: CDR1 LNHNV, CDR2 YYDKDF (reference sequence). CDR3 in amino acids: CATSREEGRNEKLFF. The DNA for the CDR3 is TGTGCCACCAGCAGAGAGGAGGGGAGGAATGAAAAACTGTTTTTT.

The chain links TRBV7-9 to TRBJ2-7, with D hard to call. CDR3 length: 16 residues. V was pared by 3 bases and J by 0 bases, with 15 bases between. Germline V CDR1 and CDR2: SEHNR, FQNEAQ (reference sequence). The CDR3 nucleotides are TGTGCCAGCAGCTTGAACCCAGACACAACCTCCTACGAGCAGTACTTC. This encodes CASSLNPDTTSYEQYF.

The V call is TRBV5-1, the J call TRBJ2-3, with 8 bases lining up with TRBD2. The V gene's germline CDR1 is SGHRS and CDR2 YFSETQ. J lost 0 bases, V lost 2 bases, and 11 bases had no gene match. The CDR3 is 18 amino acids. CDR3: CASSFSNAASGSTDTQYF. In DNA, the CDR3 is TGCGCCAGCAGCTTTAGTAACGCGGCTAGCGGGAGCACAGATACGCAGTATTTT. Full variable domain (rest looked up from reference TRBV5-1 and TRBJ2-3): KAGVTQTPRYLIKTRGQQVTLSCSPISGHRSVSWYQQTPGQGLQFLFEYFSETQRNKGNFPGRFSGRQFSNSRSEMNVSTLELGDSALYLCASSFSNAASGSTDTQYFGPGTRLTVL.

The chain links TRBV29-1 to TRBJ2-7, with 9 positions matching TRBD2. This CDR3 spans 13 amino acids. Trimming took 4 bases from V and 2 from J; bases not matched to a gene: 3. Germline V lookup: CDR1 SQVTM, CDR2 ANQGSEA. The CDR3 loop reads CSVAREGTYEQYF. DNA of the CDR3: TGCAGCGTTGCGCGGGAGGGGACCTACGAGCAGTACTTC.

The rearrangement joins TRBV4-1 to TRBJ1-5; possible D gene TRBD1, 5 bases. The germline V and J ends were trimmed by 5 bases and 7 bases, with 18 bases remaining between them. The CDR3 is 15 residues long. Germline CDR1 MGHRA, CDR2 YSYEKL. In DNA, the CDR3 is TGCGCCAGCAGCTCTCTCGGGGGAGGGTTCCAGCCCCAGCATTTT. This gives the protein CASSSLGGGFQPQHF.

The chain uses TRBV19 and TRBJ2-5; weak D call: TRBD2 (6 bases). The germline V gene encodes CDR1 LNHDA and CDR2 SQIVND (reference sequence). V lost 3 bases, J lost 5 bases, and 13 bases lay in between. The CDR3 contains 14 residues. The CDR3 region has the DNA TGTGCCAGTAGTATCGTTTGGGGGGTCGAGACCCAGTACTTC. Encoded protein: CASSIVWGVETQYF.

This clone was seen just once. One end of the junction fails to match germline, which may point to a read error. V and J are TRBV7-3 and TRBJ2-7; D gene ambiguous. Germline loops: CDR1 SGHTA, CDR2 FQGTGA. CDR3 length equals 12 residues. In DNA, the CDR3 is TGTGCCAGCAGCTCCGAGTTGGTGGGTGACGGCTTC. Its translation: CASSSELVGDGF.

CDR3 region: CASSLGSGTSTDTQYF. The CDR3 nucleotides read TGCGCCAGCAGCTTGGGAAGCGGGACTAGCACAGATACGCAGTATTTT. The chain is built from TRBV5-1 and TRBJ2-3, with 7 nucleotides matching TRBD2. Trimming cost V 0 bases and J 0 bases; bases outside gene matches: 4. Germline values: CDR1 SGHRS, CDR2 YFSETQ. This CDR3 is built from 16 residues.

In its sample, this clone was seen once. The CDR3 here is CSAVRTAINTEAFF. The CDR3 DNA reads as TGCAGCGCTGTTAGGACAGCGATCAACACTGAAGCTTTCTTT. The chain links TRBV29-1 to TRBJ1-1, with D maybe TRBD1 (6 bases). Trimming stripped 7 bases from V and 2 bases from J, with 17 bases between. Germline V CDR1 and CDR2: SQVTM, ANQGSEA. The CDR3 has 14 residues.

This chain connects TRBV6-5 to TRBJ1-1, with 8 bases that match TRBD1. In germline, CDR1 is MNHEY, CDR2 SVGAGI. There are 14 residues in the CDR3. V shed 6 bases, J shed 1 base, and the junction held 4 bases outside the gene matches. The CDR3 DNA reads as TGTGCCAGCAGCCGGGGACAGGAGAACACTGAAGCTTTCTTT. Encoded protein: CASSRGQENTEAFF.

The rearrangement links TRBV5-1 to TRBJ2-7; 9 bases agree with TRBD2. The CDR3 has 14 amino acids. Germline V gives CDR1 SGHRS, CDR2 YFSETQ. Unmatched junction bases numbered 6, after V lost 3 bases and J lost 5 bases. This CDR3 is CASSWVAGADEQYF. The CDR3 coding sequence is TGCGCCAGCAGCTGGGTAGCGGGAGCGGACGAGCAGTACTTC. Full variable domain (rest looked up from reference TRBV5-1 and TRBJ2-7): KAGVTQTPRYLIKTRGQQVTLSCSPISGHRSVSWYQQTPGQGLQFLFEYFSETQRNKGNFPGRFSGRQFSNSRSEMNVSTLELGDSALYLCASSWVAGADEQYFGPGTRLTVT.